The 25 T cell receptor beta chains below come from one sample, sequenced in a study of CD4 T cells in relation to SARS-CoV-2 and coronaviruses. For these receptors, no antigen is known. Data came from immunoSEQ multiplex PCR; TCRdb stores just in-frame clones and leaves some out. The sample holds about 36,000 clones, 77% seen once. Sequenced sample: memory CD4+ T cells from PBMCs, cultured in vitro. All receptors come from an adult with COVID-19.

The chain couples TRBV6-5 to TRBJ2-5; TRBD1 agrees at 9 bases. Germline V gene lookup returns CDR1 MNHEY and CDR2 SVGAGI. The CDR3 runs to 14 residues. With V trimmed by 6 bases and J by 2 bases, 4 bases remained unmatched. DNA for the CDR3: TGTGCCAGCAGACGGGACAGGGATCAAGAGACCCAGTACTTC. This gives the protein CASRRDRDQETQYF.

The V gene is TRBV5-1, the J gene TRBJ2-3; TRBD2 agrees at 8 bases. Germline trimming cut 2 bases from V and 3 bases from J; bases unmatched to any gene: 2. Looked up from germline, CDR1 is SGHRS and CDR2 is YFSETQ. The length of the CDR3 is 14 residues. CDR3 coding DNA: TGCGCCAGCAGCTTTTTAGCGGGGACAGATACGCAGTATTTT. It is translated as CASSFLAGTDTQYF.

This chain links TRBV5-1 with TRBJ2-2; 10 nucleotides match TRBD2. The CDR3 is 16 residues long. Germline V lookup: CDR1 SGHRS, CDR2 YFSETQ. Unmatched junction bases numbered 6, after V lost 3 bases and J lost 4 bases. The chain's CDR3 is CASSYSGTSATGELFF. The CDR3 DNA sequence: TGCGCCAGCAGCTACTCCGGGACTAGCGCCACCGGGGAGCTGTTTTTT.

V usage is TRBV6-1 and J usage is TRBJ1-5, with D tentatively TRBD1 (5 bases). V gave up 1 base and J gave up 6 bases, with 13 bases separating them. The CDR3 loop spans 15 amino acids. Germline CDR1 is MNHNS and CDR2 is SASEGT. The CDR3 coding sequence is TGTGCCAGCAGTGAAGGCCCAGGGATGGGTCAGCCCCAGCATTTT. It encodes CASSEGPGMGQPQHF.

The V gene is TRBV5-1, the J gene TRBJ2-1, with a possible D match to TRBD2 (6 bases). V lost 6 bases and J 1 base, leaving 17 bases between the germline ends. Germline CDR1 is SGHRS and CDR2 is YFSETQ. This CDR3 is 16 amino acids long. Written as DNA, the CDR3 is TGCGCCAGCATGGCGCGGGGCGGCGGGTCCTACAATGAGCAGTTCTTC. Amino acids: CASMARGGGSYNEQFF.

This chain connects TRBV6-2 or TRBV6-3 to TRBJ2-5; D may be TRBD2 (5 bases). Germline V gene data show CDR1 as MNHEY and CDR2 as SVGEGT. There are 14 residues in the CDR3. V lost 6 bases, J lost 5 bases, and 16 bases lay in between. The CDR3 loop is CASSNQWRGETQYF. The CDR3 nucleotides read TGTGCCAGCAGCAACCAGTGGCGCGGGGAGACCCAGTACTTC.

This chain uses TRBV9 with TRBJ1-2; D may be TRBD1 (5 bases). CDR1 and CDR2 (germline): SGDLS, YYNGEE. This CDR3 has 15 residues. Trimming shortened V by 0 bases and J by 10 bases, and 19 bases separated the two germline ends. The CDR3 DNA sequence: TGTGCCAGCAGCGTAGCAAGGGGATGGGGCGGAGACTACACCTTC. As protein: CASSVARGWGGDYTF.

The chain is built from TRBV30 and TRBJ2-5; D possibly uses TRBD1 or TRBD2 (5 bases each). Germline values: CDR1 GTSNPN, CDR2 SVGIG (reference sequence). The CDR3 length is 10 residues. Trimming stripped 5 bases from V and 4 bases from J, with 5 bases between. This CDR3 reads CAWGGETQYF. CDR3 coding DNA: TGTGCCTGGGGGGGAGAGACCCAGTACTTC.

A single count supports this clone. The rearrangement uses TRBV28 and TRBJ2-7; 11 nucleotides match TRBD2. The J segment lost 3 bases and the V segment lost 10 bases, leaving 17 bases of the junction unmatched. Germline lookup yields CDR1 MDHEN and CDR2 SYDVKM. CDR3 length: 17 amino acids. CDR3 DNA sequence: TGTGCCATCCTACCTAGCGGGAGGCCCCCCCACTACTACGAGCAGTACTTC. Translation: CAILPSGRPPHYYEQYF.

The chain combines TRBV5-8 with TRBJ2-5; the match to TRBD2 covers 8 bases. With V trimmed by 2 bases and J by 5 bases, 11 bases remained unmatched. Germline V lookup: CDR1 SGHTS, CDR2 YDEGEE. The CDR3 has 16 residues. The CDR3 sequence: CASSLPGLVRAETQYF. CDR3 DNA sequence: TGTGCCAGCAGCTTACCGGGACTAGTGAGGGCGGAGACCCAGTACTTC.

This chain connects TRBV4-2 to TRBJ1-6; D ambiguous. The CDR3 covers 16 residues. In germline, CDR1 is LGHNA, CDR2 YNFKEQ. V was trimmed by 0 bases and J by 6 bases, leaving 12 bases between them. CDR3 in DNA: TGTGCCAGCAGCCAAGATGATGTGGGAGGTAATTCACCCCTCCACTTT. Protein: CASSQDDVGGNSPLHF.

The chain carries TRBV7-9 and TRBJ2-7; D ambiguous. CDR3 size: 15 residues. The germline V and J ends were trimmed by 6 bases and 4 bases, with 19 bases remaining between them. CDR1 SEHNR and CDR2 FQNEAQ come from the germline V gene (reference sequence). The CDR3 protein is CASRFMDGPLYEQYF. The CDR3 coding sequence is TGTGCCAGCAGATTTATGGACGGACCATTATACGAGCAGTACTTC.

The CDR3 protein is CAWSPRTTYEQYF. Written as DNA, the CDR3 is TGTGCCTGGAGCCCTCGGACAACCTACGAGCAGTACTTC. The chain employs TRBV30 and TRBJ2-7, with D possibly matching TRBD1 (5 bases). Trimming took 3 bases from V and 2 from J, leaving 11 bases between them. This CDR3 contains 13 residues. Per the germline V gene, CDR1 is GTSNPN and CDR2 is SVGIG (reference sequence).

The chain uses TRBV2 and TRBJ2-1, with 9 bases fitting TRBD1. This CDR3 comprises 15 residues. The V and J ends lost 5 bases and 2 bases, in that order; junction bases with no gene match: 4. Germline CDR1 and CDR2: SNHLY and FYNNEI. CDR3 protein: CASSRDRDTYNEQFF. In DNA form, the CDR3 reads TGTGCCAGCAGTCGGGACAGGGACACCTACAATGAGCAGTTCTTC. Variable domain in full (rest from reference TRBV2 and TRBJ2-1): EPEVTQTPSHQVTQMGQEVILRCVPISNHLYFYWYRQILGQKVEFLVSFYNNEISEKSEIFDDQFSVERPDGSNFTLKIRSTKLEDSAMYFCASSRDRDTYNEQFFGPGTRLTVL.

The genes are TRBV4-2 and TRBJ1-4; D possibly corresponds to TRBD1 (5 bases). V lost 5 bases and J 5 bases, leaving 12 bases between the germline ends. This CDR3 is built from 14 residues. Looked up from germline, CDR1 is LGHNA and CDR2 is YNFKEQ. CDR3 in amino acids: CASSFQGRNEKLFF. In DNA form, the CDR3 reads TGTGCCAGCAGCTTCCAGGGAAGAAATGAAAAACTGTTTTTT.

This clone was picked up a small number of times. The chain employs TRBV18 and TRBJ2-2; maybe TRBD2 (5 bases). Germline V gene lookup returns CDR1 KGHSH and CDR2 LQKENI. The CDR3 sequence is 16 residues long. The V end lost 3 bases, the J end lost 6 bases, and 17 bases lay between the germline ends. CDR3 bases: TGTGCCAGCTCACCCGGTTGGAGAGGGAAACCCGGGGAGCTGTTTTTT. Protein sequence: CASSPGWRGKPGELFF.

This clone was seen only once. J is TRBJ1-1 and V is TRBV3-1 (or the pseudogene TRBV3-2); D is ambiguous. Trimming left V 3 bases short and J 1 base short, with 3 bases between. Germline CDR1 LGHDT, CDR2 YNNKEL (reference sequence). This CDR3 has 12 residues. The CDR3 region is CASSHPNTEAFF. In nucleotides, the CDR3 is TGTGCCAGCAGCCACCCGAACACTGAAGCTTTCTTT.

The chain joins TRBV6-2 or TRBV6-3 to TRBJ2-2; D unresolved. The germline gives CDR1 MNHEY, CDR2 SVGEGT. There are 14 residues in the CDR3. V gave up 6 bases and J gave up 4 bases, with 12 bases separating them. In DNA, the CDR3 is TGTGCCAGCAGCGATACAGAAGCCACCGGGGAGCTGTTTTTT. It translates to CASSDTEATGELFF.

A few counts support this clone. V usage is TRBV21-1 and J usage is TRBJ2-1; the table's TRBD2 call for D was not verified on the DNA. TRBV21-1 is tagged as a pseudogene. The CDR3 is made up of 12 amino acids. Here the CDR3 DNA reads TGTGCCATCACTAGCGGGAGGAATGAGCAGTTCTTC. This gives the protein CAITSGRNEQFF.

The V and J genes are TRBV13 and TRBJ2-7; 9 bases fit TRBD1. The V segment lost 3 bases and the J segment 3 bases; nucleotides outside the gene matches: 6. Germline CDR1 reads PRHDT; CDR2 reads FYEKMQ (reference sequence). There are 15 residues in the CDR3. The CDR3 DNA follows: TGTGCCAGCAGCTTCCCGGGACAGGGATTCTACGAGCAGTACTTC. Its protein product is CASSFPGQGFYEQYF.

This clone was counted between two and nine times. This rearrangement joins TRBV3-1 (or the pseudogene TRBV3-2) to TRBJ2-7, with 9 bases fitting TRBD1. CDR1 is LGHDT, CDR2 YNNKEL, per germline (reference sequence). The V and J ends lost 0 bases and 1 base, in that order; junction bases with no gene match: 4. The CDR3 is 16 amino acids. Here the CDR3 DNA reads TGTGCCAGCAGCCAAGATCCGGGACAGGGATCCTACGAGCAGTACTTC. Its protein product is CASSQDPGQGSYEQYF.

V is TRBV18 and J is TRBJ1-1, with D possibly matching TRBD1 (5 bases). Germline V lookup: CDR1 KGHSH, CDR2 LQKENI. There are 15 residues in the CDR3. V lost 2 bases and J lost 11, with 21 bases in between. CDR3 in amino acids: CASSPAPGTAVGAFF. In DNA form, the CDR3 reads TGTGCCAGCTCACCAGCCCCAGGGACGGCCGTTGGTGCTTTCTTT.

The CDR3 nucleotides read TGTGCCAGCAGCCAATCGAGGGGGGCCAACGTCCTGACTTTC. This gives the protein CASSQSRGANVLTF. The chain employs TRBV16 and TRBJ2-6; D is ambiguous. Trimming stripped 0 bases from V and 4 bases from J, with 4 bases between. CDR1 is KGHSY and CDR2 is FQNENV in the germline V gene. The CDR3 is made up of 14 amino acids.

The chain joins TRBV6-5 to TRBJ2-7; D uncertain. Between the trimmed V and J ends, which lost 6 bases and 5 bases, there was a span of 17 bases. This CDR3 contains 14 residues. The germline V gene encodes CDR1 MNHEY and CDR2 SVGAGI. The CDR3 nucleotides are TGTGCCAGCAGAATAGCTTCCCGCCCCCACGAGCAGTACTTC. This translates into CASRIASRPHEQYF.

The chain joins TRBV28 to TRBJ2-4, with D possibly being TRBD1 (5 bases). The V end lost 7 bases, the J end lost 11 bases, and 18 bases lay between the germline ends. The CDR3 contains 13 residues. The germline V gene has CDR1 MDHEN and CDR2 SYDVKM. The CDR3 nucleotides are TGTGCCAGCATTAAGCCAGGGCAGGTAGTTCAGTACTTC. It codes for CASIKPGQVVQYF.